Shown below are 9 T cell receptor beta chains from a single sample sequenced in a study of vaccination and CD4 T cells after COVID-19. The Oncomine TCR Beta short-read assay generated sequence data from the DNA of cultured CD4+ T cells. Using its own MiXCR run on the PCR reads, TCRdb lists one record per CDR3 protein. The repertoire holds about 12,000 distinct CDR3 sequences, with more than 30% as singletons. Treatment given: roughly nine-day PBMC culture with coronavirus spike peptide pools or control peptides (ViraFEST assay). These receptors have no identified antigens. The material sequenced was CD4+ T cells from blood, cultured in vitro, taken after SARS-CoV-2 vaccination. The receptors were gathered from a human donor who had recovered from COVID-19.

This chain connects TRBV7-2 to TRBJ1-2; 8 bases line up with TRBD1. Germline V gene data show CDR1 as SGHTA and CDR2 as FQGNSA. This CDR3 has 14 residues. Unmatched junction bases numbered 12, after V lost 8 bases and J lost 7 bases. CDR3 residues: CASGRSDRVGGYTF. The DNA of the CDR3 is TGTGCCAGCGGCCGATCGGACAGGGTGGGTGGCTACACCTTC.

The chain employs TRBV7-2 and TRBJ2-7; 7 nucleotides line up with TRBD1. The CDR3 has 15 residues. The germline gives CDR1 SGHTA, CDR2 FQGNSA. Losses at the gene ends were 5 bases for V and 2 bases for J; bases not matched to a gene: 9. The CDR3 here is CASSTRTQGTYEQYF. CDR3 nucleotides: TGTGCCAGCAGCACACGGACACAGGGGACCTACGAGCAGTACTTC. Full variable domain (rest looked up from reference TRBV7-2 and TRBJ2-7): GAGVSQSPSNKVTEKGKDVELRCDPISGHTALYWYRQSLGQGLEFLIYFQGNSAPDKSGLPSDRFSAERTGGSVSTLTIQRTQQEDSAVYLCASSTRTQGTYEQYFGPGTRLTVT.

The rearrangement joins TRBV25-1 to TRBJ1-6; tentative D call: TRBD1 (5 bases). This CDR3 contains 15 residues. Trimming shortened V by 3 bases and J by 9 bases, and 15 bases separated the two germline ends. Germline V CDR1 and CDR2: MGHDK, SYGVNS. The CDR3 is CASSEVGQSFSPLHF. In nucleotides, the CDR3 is TGTGCCAGCAGTGAGGTGGGGCAGTCATTTTCACCCCTCCACTTT.

CDR3 sequence: CASSLGGSGRLHTQYF. The CDR3 DNA reads TGTGCCAGCAGTTTAGGCGGTAGCGGGAGACTCCATACGCAGTATTTT. The chain links TRBV28 to TRBJ2-3; TRBD2 aligns across 9 bases. Per the germline V gene, CDR1 is MDHEN and CDR2 is SYDVKM. The CDR3 runs to 16 residues. J was trimmed by 7 bases and V by 2 bases; bases with no gene match: 10. Complete variable domain (other parts from reference TRBV28 and TRBJ2-3): DVKVTQSSRYLVKRTGEKVFLECVQDMDHENMFWYRQDPGLGLRLIYFSYDVKMKEKGDIPEGYSVSREKKERFSLILESASTNQTSMYLCASSLGGSGRLHTQYFGPGTRLTVL.

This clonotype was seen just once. The CDR3 bases are TGTGCCAGTCGAGGTGGGAGCGGGGGCTCCTACGAGCAGTACTTC. Encoded protein: CASRGGSGGSYEQYF. V and J are TRBV6-1 and TRBJ2-7, with 8 bases lining up with TRBD2. Trimming cost V 9 bases and J 0 bases; bases outside gene matches: 10. The CDR3 extends over 15 amino acids. Germline V gives CDR1 MNHNS, CDR2 SASEGT.

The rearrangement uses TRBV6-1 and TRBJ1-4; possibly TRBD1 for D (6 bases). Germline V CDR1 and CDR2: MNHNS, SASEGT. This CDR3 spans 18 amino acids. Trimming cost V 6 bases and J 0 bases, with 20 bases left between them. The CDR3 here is CASRSNRVLGTTNEKLFF. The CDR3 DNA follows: TGTGCCAGCAGGTCAAACAGGGTATTGGGTACAACTAATGAAAAACTGTTTTTT.

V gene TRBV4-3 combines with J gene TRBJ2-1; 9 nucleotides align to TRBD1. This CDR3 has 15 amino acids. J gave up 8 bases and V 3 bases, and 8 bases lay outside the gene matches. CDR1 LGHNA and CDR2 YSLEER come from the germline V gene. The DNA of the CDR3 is TGCGCCAGCAGCCACCGGGACAGGGTCGGATATGAGCAGTTCTTC. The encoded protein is CASSHRDRVGYEQFF.

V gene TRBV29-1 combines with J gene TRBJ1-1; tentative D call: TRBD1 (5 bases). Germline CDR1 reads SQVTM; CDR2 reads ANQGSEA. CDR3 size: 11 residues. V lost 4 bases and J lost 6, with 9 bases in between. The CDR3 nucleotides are TGCAGCGTTGTGGGGGTAGCTGAAGCTTTCTTT. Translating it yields CSVVGVAEAFF.

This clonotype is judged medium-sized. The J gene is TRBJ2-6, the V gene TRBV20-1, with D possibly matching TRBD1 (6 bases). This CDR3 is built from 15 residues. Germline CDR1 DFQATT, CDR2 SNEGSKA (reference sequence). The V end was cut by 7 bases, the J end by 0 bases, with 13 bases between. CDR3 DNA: TGCAGTGTTATGAACAGGGCCTCTGGGGCCAACGTCCTGACTTTC. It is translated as CSVMNRASGANVLTF.